The 30 T cell receptor beta chains below all came from one sample that was sequenced in a study of identical twins (dated by TCRdb to the mid-2010s). Receptor libraries were prepared by 5' RACE. These reads were obtained on an Illumina HiSeq 2000. The raw public data were reprocessed by TCRdb itself: fastp quality trimming at Q25, MiXCR clonotype calling, in-frame beta chains only. Entries that share a CDR3 protein sequence are merged under the most common genes and DNA. The sample table records 450,000 or so distinct CDR3 sequences; around 14% of these occur just once. Jointly, the top ten make up roughly 0.56% of the sample. These data also formed part of another study, on yellow fever vaccine responses in identical twins.

The sequenced sample consisted of CD4+ T cells sorted from blood. The receptors shown here come from a woman between 18 and 29 years old in good health.

This clonotype has just a few counts. The chain combines TRBV7-2 with TRBJ2-7, with no clear D. V was shortened by 4 bases and J by 7 bases, with 11 bases between the two germline ends. From germline, CDR1 is SGHTA and CDR2 FQGNSA. This CDR3 spans 12 amino acids. DNA for the CDR3: TGTGCCAGCAGCTCCCCCTTTGTGGAGCAGTACTTC. Its translation: CASSSPFVEQYF.

This clonotype was counted at least ten times. The chain recombines TRBV28 with TRBJ2-2; possible D gene TRBD2, 7 bases. CDR1 MDHEN and CDR2 SYDVKM come from the germline V gene. V dropped 8 bases and J dropped 5 bases, with 18 bases sitting between them. The CDR3 sequence is 15 residues long. The CDR3 nucleotides read TGTGCCAGCTTTTCGGGGGGCCGGTGGACCGGGGAGCTGTTTTTT. Translating it yields CASFSGGRWTGELFF.

The V and J genes are TRBV20-1 and TRBJ1-1; tentative D call: TRBD1 (5 bases). Germline V gene data show CDR1 as DFQATT and CDR2 as SNEGSKA (reference sequence). V was clipped by 5 bases and J by 3 bases, with 10 bases between them. CDR3 size: 12 residues. In nucleotides, the CDR3 is TGCAGTGCTCTGGGGGGGGACACTGAAGCTTTCTTT. Translating it yields CSALGGDTEAFF.

This sequence joins TRBV6-1 and TRBJ1-1; 9 nucleotides align to TRBD1. This CDR3 comprises 15 residues. CDR1 is MNHNS and CDR2 is SASEGT in the germline V gene. After removal of 7 bases from V and 5 bases from J, the junction contained 11 bases not matched to a gene. The CDR3: CASKARTGVITEAFF. For the CDR3, the DNA is TGTGCCAGCAAAGCGCGGACAGGGGTCATTACTGAAGCTTTCTTT.

This clonotype was detected only a few times. V and J are TRBV20-1 and TRBJ2-1; D uncertain. V shed 0 bases and J shed 0 bases, with 12 bases lying between them. This CDR3 region has 16 residues. Germline V gene lookup returns CDR1 DFQATT and CDR2 SNEGSKA (reference sequence). DNA for the CDR3: TGCAGTGCTAGAGAGAGGCTGGCAATCTCCTACAATGAGCAGTTCTTC. It is translated as CSARERLAISYNEQFF.

This clonotype has a count of ten or more. In nucleotides, the CDR3 is TGCAGTGCTAGAGATTCTCGCGGGAGTATTTATGAGCAGTTCTTC. Translation: CSARDSRGSIYEQFF. The chain is built from TRBV20-1 and TRBJ2-1, with TRBD2 matching over 7 bases. CDR1 and CDR2 from the germline V gene are DFQATT and SNEGSKA (reference sequence). Germline trimming cut 0 bases from V and 8 bases from J; bases unmatched to any gene: 10. CDR3 size: 15 residues.

This chain links TRBV7-8 with TRBJ1-3; D remains ambiguous. The germline gives CDR1 SGHVS, CDR2 FQNEAQ. Trimming shortened V by 5 bases and J by 1 base, and 3 bases separated the two germline ends. The CDR3 loop spans 12 amino acids. CDR3: CASSVSGNTIYF. The CDR3 nucleotides are TGTGCCAGCAGCGTTTCTGGAAACACCATATATTTT.

This clonotype came up once. A much more abundant neighbour one base away suggests this may be a read error. The V call is TRBV29-1, the J call TRBJ2-7, with D tentatively TRBD1 (5 bases). Trimming took 7 bases from V and 3 from J, leaving 13 bases between them. The CDR3 consists of 12 residues. The germline gives CDR1 SQVTM, CDR2 ANQGSEA. In DNA, the CDR3 is TGCAGCGGCGGACATGGTATCTACGAGCAGTACTTC. This translates into CSGGHGIYEQYF.

This clonotype was seen a handful of times. The rearrangement uses TRBV5-1 and TRBJ2-7; 7 bases agree with TRBD1. V dropped 5 bases and J dropped 6; count of bases not matched to a gene: 17. The CDR3 sequence is 16 residues long. From germline, CDR1 is SGHRS and CDR2 YFSETQ. The CDR3 sequence: CASSRKGSGTASEQYF. In DNA, the CDR3 is TGCGCCAGCAGTCGGAAGGGATCCGGGACAGCCTCCGAGCAGTACTTC.

This clonotype showed up just a few times. CDR3 sequence (DNA): TGTGCCACCAGCCAAACTAGCGCGCAGTACTTC. Its protein is CATSQTSAQYF. The chain couples TRBV15 to TRBJ2-7; TRBD2 matches at 7 bases. Germline V gives CDR1 LNHNV, CDR2 YYDKDF (reference sequence). CDR3 length: 11 residues. The J segment lost 9 bases and the V segment lost 5 bases, leaving 4 bases of the junction unmatched. The full variable domain, in which reference TRBV15 and TRBJ2-7 provide the parts outside the CDR3, is DAMVIQNPRYQVTQFGKPVTLSCSQTLNHNVMYWYQQKSSQAPKLLFHYYDKDFNNEADTPDNFQSRRPNTSFCFLDIRSPGLGDTAMYLCATSQTSAQYFGPGTRLTVT.

This clonotype has ten or more counts. V usage is TRBV29-1 and J usage is TRBJ2-7; D is undetermined. Trimming pared 1 base from V and 3 bases from J, leaving 4 bases between. The CDR3 sequence is 11 residues long. Germline assignment: CDR1 SQVTM and CDR2 ANQGSEA. The CDR3 region has the DNA TGCAGCGTTGAAGTGGGCTACGAGCAGTACTTC. This encodes CSVEVGYEQYF.

The gene calls are TRBV11-2 and TRBJ2-5, with TRBD2 matching 7 bases. Germline CDR1 is SGHAT and CDR2 is FQNNGV. The CDR3 runs to 15 residues. The ends lost 7 bases at V and 3 bases at J; junction bases unmatched: 11. The CDR3 spells CASKARGGPEETQYF. CDR3 DNA sequence: TGTGCCAGCAAGGCAAGGGGAGGGCCGGAAGAGACCCAGTACTTC.

This clonotype turned up a few times. This rearrangement joins TRBV5-1 to TRBJ2-1; D gene uncertain. Trimming stripped 0 bases from V and 9 bases from J, with 7 bases between. The CDR3 consists of 12 residues. Looked up from germline, CDR1 is SGHRS and CDR2 is YFSETQ. Written as DNA, the CDR3 is TGCGCCAGCAGCTTGGATATAGGTGAGCAGTTCTTC. It codes for CASSLDIGEQFF.

This chain links TRBV25-1 with TRBJ2-7; 9 positions agree with TRBD1. J lost 3 bases, V lost 6 bases, and 9 bases had no gene match. Germline values: CDR1 MGHDK, CDR2 SYGVNS. CDR3 length equals 15 residues. The CDR3 DNA reads as TGTGCCAGCAGGGTGGACCGGGACAGGGACTACGAGCAGTACTTC. Amino acid sequence: CASRVDRDRDYEQYF.

J is TRBJ1-1 and V is TRBV28; D is ambiguous. CDR1 MDHEN and CDR2 SYDVKM come from the germline V gene. Trimming stripped 6 bases from V and 7 bases from J, with 12 bases between. CDR3 length equals 12 residues. The CDR3 DNA sequence: TGTGCCAGCAGCTCCGGGTCCTTTGAAGCTTTCTTT. Translated, it gives CASSSGSFEAFF. The entire variable domain, with the rest obtained from reference TRBV28 and TRBJ1-1, is as follows: DVKVTQSSRYLVKRTGEKVFLECVQDMDHENMFWYRQDPGLGLRLIYFSYDVKMKEKGDIPEGYSVSREKKERFSLILESASTNQTSMYLCASSSGSFEAFFGQGTRLTVV.

Only a few counts were recorded for this clonotype. This chain links TRBV6-2 or TRBV6-3 with TRBJ1-1; unclear D gene. The CDR3 length is 13 residues. In germline, CDR1 is MNHEY, CDR2 SVGEGT. V lost 3 bases and J 4 bases, leaving 9 bases between the germline ends. The CDR3 here is CASSYRGGTEAFF. CDR3 sequence (DNA): TGTGCCAGCAGTTATCGTGGAGGCACTGAAGCTTTCTTT.

This chain connects TRBV13 to TRBJ1-5; weak D call: TRBD1 (6 bases). Per the germline V gene, CDR1 is PRHDT and CDR2 is FYEKMQ (reference sequence). CDR3 length equals 14 residues. V shed 4 bases and J shed 2 bases, with 9 bases lying between them. The CDR3 sequence: CASSSRGGNQPQHF. The DNA for the CDR3 is TGTGCCAGCAGCTCCAGGGGTGGCAATCAGCCCCAGCATTTT. The variable domain in full, completed from reference TRBV13 and TRBJ1-5, reads AAGVIQSPRHLIKEKRETATLKCYPIPRHDTVYWYQQGPGQDPQFLISFYEKMQSDKGSIPDRFSAQQFSDYHSELNMSSLELGDSALYFCASSSRGGNQPQHFGDGTRLSIL.

There are many counts of this clonotype. The gene calls are TRBV7-2 and TRBJ2-7; 7 bases fit TRBD1. V lost 5 bases and J lost 2; bases outside the gene matches: 6. The CDR3 spans 14 residues. Germline values: CDR1 SGHTA, CDR2 FQGNSA. The CDR3 region is CASSRRDRTYEQYF. DNA for the CDR3: TGTGCCAGCAGCCGTAGGGACAGAACCTACGAGCAGTACTTC.

This sequence joins TRBV7-2 and TRBJ2-2; 9 nucleotides line up with TRBD1. Germline V CDR1 and CDR2: SGHTA, FQGNSA. With V trimmed by 1 base and J by 7 bases, 4 bases remained unmatched. The CDR3 runs 15 residues. The DNA of the CDR3 is TGTGCCAGCAGCTTAGAGGGACAGGGTATCGGGGAGCTGTTTTTT. Translation gives CASSLEGQGIGELFF.

CDR3 coding DNA: TGTGCCAGCAGCGCCTCCTTCTATGGCTACACCTTC. This encodes CASSASFYGYTF. The chain employs TRBV11-2 and TRBJ1-2; D gene ambiguous. Deletions cut 5 bases from V and 4 bases from J, with 8 bases between. Per germline, CDR1 SGHAT and CDR2 FQNNGV. The CDR3 runs to 12 residues.

This clonotype has a handful of counts. V usage is TRBV20-1 and J usage is TRBJ2-5; D possibly corresponds to TRBD2 (6 bases). Per the germline V gene, CDR1 is DFQATT and CDR2 is SNEGSKA (reference sequence). V shed 7 bases and J shed 2 bases, with 14 bases lying between them. CDR3 length: 13 amino acids. The CDR3 DNA sequence: TGCAGTGGGGGAGGTACACTTCAAGAGACCCAGTACTTC. It yields the protein CSGGGTLQETQYF.

Concerning this clonotype itself: A much bigger clone sits one base away, suggesting this may be a read error. The genes are TRBV2 and TRBJ2-2; 7 bases fit TRBD1. CDR1 and CDR2 (germline): SNHLY, FYNNEI. This CDR3 has 12 residues. Unmatched junction bases numbered 1, after V lost 6 bases and J lost 6 bases. The CDR3 sequence: CASRTGPGELFF. CDR3 sequence (DNA): TGTGCCAGCAGGACAGGGCCCGGGGAGCTGTTTTTT.

On this clonotype: A much bigger clone sits one base away, suggesting this may be a read error. The final CDR3 position lacks the conserved phenylalanine or tryptophan, pointing to a likely read error. CDR3 protein: CASSARAGQITDTQYL. Here the CDR3 DNA reads TGCGCCAGCAGCGCGCGCGCCGGACAGATCACAGATACGCAGTATTTA. V gene TRBV5-1 combines with J gene TRBJ2-3; TRBD1 is a possible D gene (6 bases). From germline, CDR1 is SGHRS and CDR2 YFSETQ. V lost 4 bases, J lost 2 bases, and 17 bases lay in between. CDR3 length: 16 amino acids.

There are a few counts of this clonotype. This rearrangement joins TRBV5-6 to TRBJ2-7; tentatively, D is TRBD1 (6 bases). V was clipped by 4 bases and J by 0 bases, with 14 bases between them. The V gene's germline CDR1 is SGHDT and CDR2 YYEEEE. CDR3 size: 15 residues. This CDR3 is CASSRTVLLSYEQYF. In DNA form, the CDR3 reads TGTGCCAGCAGCCGGACAGTGCTTCTCTCCTACGAGCAGTACTTC.

Note on this clonotype: The junction departs from germline at one end; a sequencing error may be responsible. The V gene is TRBV12-3 or TRBV12-4, the J gene TRBJ2-3; TRBD1 might be the D (5 bases). The CDR3 is made up of 15 amino acids. The CDR3 nucleotides are TGTGCCAGCACTTTAGGGGCTGGGCGCACAGATACGCAGTATTTT. Protein product: CASTLGAGRTDTQYF.

This clonotype was counted a few times. The rearrangement links TRBV6-1 to TRBJ2-3; 9 bases are a match to TRBD2. J was trimmed by 2 bases and V by 7 bases; bases with no gene match: 7. The CDR3 spans 15 residues. CDR1 and CDR2 (germline): MNHNS, SASEGT. This CDR3 is CASTLTSGYTDTQYF. CDR3 DNA: TGTGCCAGCACCTTGACTAGCGGATACACAGATACGCAGTATTTT.

This clonotype was observed a handful of times. The chain links TRBV28 to TRBJ2-7; D is uncertain. The length of the CDR3 is 13 residues. CDR1 and CDR2 (germline): MDHEN, SYDVKM. V dropped 5 bases and J dropped 7 bases, with 15 bases sitting between them. For the CDR3, the DNA is TGTGCCAGCAGTCGGACCCCAATGGGGGAGCAGTACTTC. Its translation is CASSRTPMGEQYF.

There are a few counts of this clonotype. This chain joins TRBV20-1 and TRBJ2-1; 10 bases match TRBD2. J lost 4 bases, V lost 3 bases, and 6 bases had no gene match. CDR1 DFQATT and CDR2 SNEGSKA come from the germline V gene (reference sequence). The CDR3 runs to 15 residues. CDR3 nucleotide sequence: TGCAGTGCTAGCCCCACTAGCGGGAAGTACAATGAGCAGTTCTTC. This encodes CSASPTSGKYNEQFF.

The J gene is TRBJ2-1, the V gene TRBV6-1, with 9 positions matching TRBD2. CDR3 length: 18 residues. CDR1 is MNHNS and CDR2 is SASEGT in the germline V gene. V shed 4 bases, J shed 7 bases, and the junction held 17 bases outside the gene matches. CDR3 in DNA: TGTGCCAGCAGTGCTACAGGGGTCATCAGCGGGGGGAGGAATGAGCAGTTCTTC. Its translation is CASSATGVISGGRNEQFF.

This clonotype was observed at least ten times. The gene calls are TRBV29-1 and TRBJ1-2; D ambiguous. This CDR3 comprises 10 residues. Trimming took off 0 bases at V and 7 bases at J, with 3 bases between the two ends. Per the germline V gene, CDR1 is SQVTM and CDR2 is ANQGSEA. CDR3: CSVEEGGYTF. For the CDR3, the DNA is TGCAGCGTTGAAGAGGGTGGCTACACCTTC. Looking up the rest from reference TRBV29-1 and TRBJ1-2 gives the full variable domain: SAVISQKPSRDICQRGTSLTIQCQVDSQVTMMFWYRQQPGQSLTLIATANQGSEATYESGFVIDKFPISRPNLTFSTLTVSNMSPEDSSIYLCSVEEGGYTFGSGTRLTVV.